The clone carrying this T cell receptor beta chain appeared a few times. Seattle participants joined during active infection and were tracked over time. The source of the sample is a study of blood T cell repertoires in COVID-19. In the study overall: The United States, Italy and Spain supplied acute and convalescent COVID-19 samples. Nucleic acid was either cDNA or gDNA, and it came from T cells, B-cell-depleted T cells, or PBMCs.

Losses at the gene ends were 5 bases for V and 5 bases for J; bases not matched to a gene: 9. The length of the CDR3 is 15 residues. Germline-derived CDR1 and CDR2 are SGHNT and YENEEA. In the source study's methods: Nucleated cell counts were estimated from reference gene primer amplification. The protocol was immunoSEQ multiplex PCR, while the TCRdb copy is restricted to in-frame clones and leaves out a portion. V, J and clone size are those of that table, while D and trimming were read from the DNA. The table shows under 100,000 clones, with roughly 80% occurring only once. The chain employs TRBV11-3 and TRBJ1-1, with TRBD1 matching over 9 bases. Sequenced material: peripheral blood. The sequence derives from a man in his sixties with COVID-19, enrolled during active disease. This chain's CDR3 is CASSTNRGQETEAFF. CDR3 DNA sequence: TGTGCCAGCAGCACTAACAGGGGGCAGGAAACTGAAGCTTTCTTT. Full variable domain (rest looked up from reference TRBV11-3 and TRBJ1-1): EAGVVQSPRYKIIEKKQPVAFWCNPISGHNTLYWYLQNLGQGPELLIRYENEEAVDDSQLPKDRFSAERLKGVDSTLKIQPAELGDSAVYLCASSTNRGQETEAFFGQGTRLTVV.